The rows below give T cell receptor beta chains drawn from one sample of a study of cytomegalovirus exposure and HLA in healthy donors. Measured with immunoSEQ multiplex PCR; TCRdb has only the in-frame clones, and not every one. The repertoire consists of around 140,000 clones, with 65% to 80% occurring once and the leading ten covering more than 10%. Input material: PBMCs. The receptors originated from a man aged 35 to 55 in good health and CMV-seropositive. Each CDR3 is given with its conserved first and last residue. Each record gives: V gene, D gene, clone size, J gene, CDR3 DNA, CDR3 protein. D genes are given only for firm matches. Clone size is shown for a subset of rows, as once, few, many or a class of expanded clone.

V: TRBV28; D: NA; size: NA; J: TRBJ2-7; DNA: TGTGCCAGCGGAGCTCTAGCACCCTACGAGCAGTACTTC; CDR3: CASGALAPYEQYF
V: TRBV28; D: TRBD1; size: few; J: TRBJ2-7; DNA: TGTGCCAGCAGTCCCACCGGGACAGCCTTCACCTACGAGCAGTACTTC; CDR3: CASSPTGTAFTYEQYF
V: TRBV4-2; D: NA; size: NA; J: TRBJ2-5; DNA: TGTGCCAGCAGCGACGGAGGGACCCAGTACTTC; CDR3: CASSDGGTQYF
V: TRBV9; D: TRBD2; size: few; J: TRBJ2-3; DNA: TGTGCCAGCAGCGTCGTAGCGGGAGAAGGTACAGATACGCAGTATTTT; CDR3: CASSVVAGEGTDTQYF
V: TRBV7-9; D: TRBD2; size: NA; J: TRBJ2-5; DNA: TGTGCCAGCAGCTCGTCCGGACTAGCGGGAGGAATACAAGAGACCCAGTACTTC; CDR3: CASSSSGLAGGIQETQYF
V: TRBV28; D: TRBD1; size: once; J: TRBJ2-7; DNA: TGTGCCAGCACATTGTCACAGGGGGCCAGAGATCAGTACTTC; CDR3: CASTLSQGARDQYF
V: TRBV19; D: NA; size: NA; J: TRBJ2-3; DNA: TGTGCCACTCAGCAGGGGACACCTAGCACAGATACGCAGTATTTT; CDR3: CATQQGTPSTDTQYF
V: TRBV5-1; D: NA; size: NA; J: TRBJ1-5; DNA: TGCGCCAGCAGCTTGGAGGCAGGGGATCAGCCCCAGCATTTT; CDR3: CASSLEAGDQPQHF
V: TRBV4-2; D: TRBD2; size: NA; J: TRBJ2-3; DNA: TGTGCCAGCAGGCCCAGACCCGGGACTAGCGGGAGTTTGCAGTATTTT; CDR3: CASRPRPGTSGSLQYF
V: TRBV5-1; D: NA; size: NA; J: TRBJ2-7; DNA: TGCGCCAGCAGCTTGGGGAGCGACGAGCAGTACTTC; CDR3: CASSLGSDEQYF
V: TRBV19; D: TRBD1; size: NA; J: TRBJ2-3; DNA: TGTGCCAGTAGTACCCGGGACAGGGAAGGGGGTACGCAGTATTTT; CDR3: CASSTRDREGGTQYF
V: TRBV28; D: NA; size: once; J: TRBJ1-4; DNA: TGTGCCAGCAGTTCCGCGGGGTATCTGAAAAAACTGTTTTTT; CDR3: CASSSAGYLKKLFF
V: TRBV11-2; D: TRBD2; size: NA; J: TRBJ2-7; DNA: TGTGCCAGCCGGACAGACGGACTAGCGGGAGGCCAAAGCTCCTACGAGCAGTACTTC; CDR3: CASRTDGLAGGQSSYEQYF
V: TRBV15; D: NA; size: NA; J: TRBJ1-2; DNA: TGTGCCACCAGCAGACAGGCCGTCCATGGCTACACCTTC; CDR3: CATSRQAVHGYTF
V: TRBV2; D: TRBD2; size: NA; J: TRBJ2-7; DNA: TGTGCCAGCACCCAAGCGGGAGGCCCGTTTGGCGAGCAGTACTTC; CDR3: CASTQAGGPFGEQYF
V: TRBV10-3; D: TRBD2; size: NA; J: TRBJ2-7; DNA: TGTGCCATCAGTGCTAGCGGGAGTTACGAGCAGTACTTC; CDR3: CAISASGSYEQYF
V: TRBV4-2; D: NA; size: NA; J: TRBJ1-2; DNA: TGTGCCAGCAGCCCCCGCGGGGGGGGGATCCTTGGCTACACCTTC; CDR3: CASSPRGGGILGYTF
V: TRBV11-1; D: NA; size: NA; J: TRBJ2-3; DNA: TGTGCCAGCAGCTTGTCTCCCCCGGATACGCAGTATTTT; CDR3: CASSLSPPDTQYF
V: TRBV9; D: NA; size: NA; J: TRBJ2-5; DNA: TGTGCCAGCAGCGTTGGTAGAGCCCACCCAAGACAAGAGACCCAGTACTTC; CDR3: CASSVGRAHPRQETQYF
V: TRBV6-1; D: NA; size: NA; J: TRBJ2-1; DNA: TGTGCCAGCAGCCCACCACCACTTGGCAATGAGCAGTTCTTC; CDR3: CASSPPPLGNEQFF